This T cell receptor (beta chain) was captured by sequencing in a study of blood T cell repertoires in COVID-19. Only in-frame clones appear in the TCRdb table, and some are missing; sequencing was by immunoSEQ multiplex PCR. Of more than 200,000 clones in the sample, 82% were seen once. This clone showed up just a few times. Looked up from germline, CDR1 is LNHDA and CDR2 is SQIVND (reference sequence). V was pared by 11 bases and J by 5 bases, with 15 bases between. The CDR3 consists of 13 residues. The chain uses TRBV19 and TRBJ1-4; TRBD1 is a possible D gene (5 bases). This sequence was found in a woman older than 75 with COVID-19, enrolled during active disease. The specimen sequenced was peripheral blood. The CDR3 coding sequence is TGTGCCTCTAAGGGGTTGGGAAATGAAAAACTGTTTTTT. It encodes CASKGLGNEKLFF.